In its sample, the clone carrying this T cell receptor (beta chain) was seen many times. The antigen is unknown. This specimen comes from a study of T cells in Graves' hyperthyroidism and ophthalmopathy. Looking at the study overall: The blood sample was taken at first diagnosis, before treatment began. Findings and caveats of the study: Blood held most thyroid clonotypes expanded above 0.001 frequency.

Amplification of TCR beta CDR3 regions used RNA as the template. HTBI primers were the set used in a first-round RT-PCR of the TCR CDR3. TCRdb re-analysed the multiplex PCR reads in MiXCR, keeping a single row per CDR3 protein. The table lists hundreds of thousands of distinct CDR3 sequences, around a sixth of them singletons, with approximately 7.5% in the top ten. CDR3 length: 18 residues. CDR1 and CDR2 (germline): KGHSH, LQKENI. V trimming: 3 bases; J trimming: 5 bases; junction bases outside the gene matches: 11. Stability of Graves' hyperthyroidism was defined as absent ophthalmopathy progression within 18 months.

The clonotype was recovered from a woman younger than 30 with Graves' hyperthyroidism. The sample was blood. The V and J genes are TRBV18 and TRBJ1-5, with 12 bases identical to TRBD1. The CDR3: CASSPGTGGPGGHQPQHF. The CDR3 coding sequence is TGTGCCAGCTCACCCGGGACAGGGGGCCCTGGCGGCCATCAGCCCCAGCATTTT. The full variable domain, completed using reference TRBV18 and TRBJ1-5, is NAGVMQNPRHLVRRRGQEARLRCSPMKGHSHVYWYRQLPEEGLKFMVYLQKENIIDESGMPKERFSAEFPKEGPSILRIQQVVRGDSAAYFCASSPGTGGPGGHQPQHFGDGTRLSIL.